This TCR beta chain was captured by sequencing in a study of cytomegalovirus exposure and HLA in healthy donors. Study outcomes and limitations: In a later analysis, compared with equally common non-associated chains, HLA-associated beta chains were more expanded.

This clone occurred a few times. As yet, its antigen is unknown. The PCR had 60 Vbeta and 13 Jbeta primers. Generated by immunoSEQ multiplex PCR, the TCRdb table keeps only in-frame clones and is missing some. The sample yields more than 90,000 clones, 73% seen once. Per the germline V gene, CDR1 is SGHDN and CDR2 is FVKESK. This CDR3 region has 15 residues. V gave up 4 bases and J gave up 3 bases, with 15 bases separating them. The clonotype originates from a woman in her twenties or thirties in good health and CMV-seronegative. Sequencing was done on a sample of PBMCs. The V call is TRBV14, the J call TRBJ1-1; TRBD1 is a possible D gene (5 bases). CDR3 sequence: CASSPRPRQYTEAFF. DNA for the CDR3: TGTGCCAGCAGCCCCCGACCAAGACAGTACACTGAAGCTTTCTTT. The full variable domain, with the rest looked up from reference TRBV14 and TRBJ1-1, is EAGVTQFPSHSVIEKGQTVTLRCDPISGHDNLYWYRRVMGKEIKFLLHFVKESKQDESGMPNNRFLAERTGGTYSTLKVQPAELEDSGVYFCASSPRPRQYTEAFFGQGTRLTVV.